The 2 T cell receptor beta chains below come from one sample, sequenced in a study of CD8 T cells in ankylosing spondylitis. Study findings and constraints: In ankylosing spondylitis blood, a motif of several highly homologous TCR beta variants appeared characteristic.

In TCRdb, the 5' RACE reads were re-called with MiXCR into one record per CDR3 protein. This table holds 390,000 or so distinct CDR3 sequences, approximately 20% found once. What these receptors recognize is not known. Source material: blood, either unsorted or a sorted T cell fraction (not recorded which). Receptor source: a male donor with ankylosing spondylitis.

The V gene is TRBV7-3, the J gene TRBJ2-1; D call uncertain. The CDR3 covers 13 residues. Per the germline V gene, CDR1 is SGHTA and CDR2 is FQGTGA. The germline V and J ends were trimmed by 5 bases and 6 bases, with 11 bases remaining between them. Written as DNA, the CDR3 is TGTGCCAGCAGCAACGGACCCAGCAATGAGCAGTTCTTC. Encoded protein: CASSNGPSNEQFF. The full variable domain, rest sourced from reference TRBV7-3 and TRBJ2-1, is GAGVSQTPSNKVTEKGKYVELRCDPISGHTALYWYRQSLGQGPEFLIYFQGTGAADDSGLPNDRFFAVRPEGSVSTLKIQRTERGDSAVYLCASSNGPSNEQFFGPGTRLTVL.

This clonotype came up a few times. The chain recombines TRBV28 with TRBJ2-1; 8 bases are shared with TRBD2. Germline V CDR1 and CDR2: MDHEN, SYDVKM. The V and J ends lost 7 bases and 10 bases, in that order; junction bases with no gene match: 9. The CDR3 is 13 amino acids. The CDR3 sequence: CASTGGPTREQFF. CDR3 bases: TGTGCCAGCACGGGAGGGCCTACCAGGGAGCAGTTCTTC.